This T cell receptor beta chain stems from a study of a mutant IDH1 vaccine in newly diagnosed glioma (dated by TCRdb to the early 2020s). Regarding the complete study: Of the approximately 30 treated patients, approximately 62% were male and approximately 38% were female, and the mean age was roughly 40 years. Before enrollment, patients had received standard therapy of radiotherapy alone, temozolomide alone, or radiochemotherapy with temozolomide; most received the combination. Peripheral blood was drawn at six visits: V03 (baseline), V05, V07, V10, V12 and V13. Longitudinal TCRB deep sequencing was performed for some 25 treated patients wherever samples were available for exploratory analyses. The paper's findings and limits, for the study overall: According to the authors, sample limitations meant that analyses of patient blood samples could not be reproduced. No apparent relationship was observed between pseudoprogression and alterations in the top peripheral T cell clonotypes detected by TCRB sequencing. Across multiple MHC alleles, vaccine-induced immune responses were seen in approximately 93% of patients. Availability determined which PBMC samples were chosen for TCRB deep sequencing.

The library was obtained by the immunoSEQ multiplex PCR assay. Rearranged TCR beta chain sequences were amplified using the hsTCRB Kit according to the manufacturer's protocol. Sequencing of TCRB libraries was carried out on an Illumina MiSeq. The study's processing was this. The proprietary platform of the kit vendor was used for demultiplexing, trimming and gene mapping. TCRdb carries this immuneACCESS record with in-frame sequences only. Its versions omit some clonotypes, under half of them owing to an unresolved V gene in the studies checked, with the rest unexplained. The DNA gave D and trimming, while V, J and clone size come from that table. The sample table lists some 38,000 clones, 80% to 95% of them with a count of one. 15% to 20% of the sample is held by the ten biggest clonotypes. The time point label, as the study defines it: baseline, week 1 (first vaccination visit). The treatment or condition label, as the study defines it: pre-vaccination baseline after standard-of-care therapy. Newly diagnosed WHO grade 3 or 4 IDH1-mutant astrocytomas showing loss of nuclear ATRX were present in the donors. The samples were drawn from NOA16, a multicentre, single-arm, open-label phase I trial in Germany that tested a mutant IDH1 peptide vaccine in humans for the first time. For immunogenicity testing, the blood drawn at visit V03 was used as the baseline sample. Genomic DNA for TCRB sequencing was extracted from EDTA blood using the DNeasy Blood and Tissue Kit.

Comments on this clone: This clone's antigen is unknown. No much larger clone exists at a distance of one base, and base qualities are not known.

Taken from the germline V gene, the CDR1 and CDR2 loops are SGHRS and YFSETQ. The germline ends are 14 bases apart after V is trimmed by 6 bases and J by 5 bases. The CDR3 measures 13 amino acids from cysteine to phenylalanine. Only the CDR3 portion is preserved as DNA: 39 bases, with reading frame beginning at the first base. The source material was PBMCs, sampled from a glioma patient treated with radiotherapy, temozolomide or both. The sequence is built from TRBV5-1 and TRBJ2-5; no D segment can be confidently identified. The sequence came from a man aged 18 to 30 with glioma. The nucleotides are TGCGCCAGCACGGAGAACAGTAGGGAGACCCAGTACTTC. It translates to CASTENSRETQYF. Where the CDR3 stops, the reference TRBV5-1 and TRBJ2-5 genes take over; the full variable domain is KAGVTQTPRYLIKTRGQQVTLSCSPISGHRSVSWYQQTPGQGLQFLFEYFSETQRNKGNFPGRFSGRQFSNSRSEMNVSTLELGDSALYLCASTENSRETQYFGPGTRLLVL.